This T cell receptor beta chain was recorded in a study of blood T cell repertoires in COVID-19. Study background: Acute and convalescent COVID-19 specimens originated in the United States, Italy and Spain.

The CDR3 has 16 amino acids. Per germline, CDR1 SGHVS and CDR2 FNYEAQ. V was clipped by 7 bases and J by 0 bases; unmatched bases: 7. In the original analysis: Estimates of nucleated cell counts were drawn from the amplification of reference gene primers. The table came from immunoSEQ multiplex PCR; TCRdb's copy has only in-frame clones and leaves some out. V, J and clone size reflect that table, while D and trimming were determined from the DNA. The table shows 400,000 to 500,000 clones, with roughly 90% occurring only once. The sample comprised PBMCs or T cells enriched from blood (not recorded which). The chain uses TRBV7-6 and TRBJ2-7, with 12 bases fitting TRBD2. The TCR comes from a woman aged 40-49 years who had recovered from COVID-19. The CDR3 region is CASTLGLAGFSYEQYF. In DNA, the CDR3 is TGTGCCAGCACCCTGGGACTAGCGGGTTTCTCCTACGAGCAGTACTTC.